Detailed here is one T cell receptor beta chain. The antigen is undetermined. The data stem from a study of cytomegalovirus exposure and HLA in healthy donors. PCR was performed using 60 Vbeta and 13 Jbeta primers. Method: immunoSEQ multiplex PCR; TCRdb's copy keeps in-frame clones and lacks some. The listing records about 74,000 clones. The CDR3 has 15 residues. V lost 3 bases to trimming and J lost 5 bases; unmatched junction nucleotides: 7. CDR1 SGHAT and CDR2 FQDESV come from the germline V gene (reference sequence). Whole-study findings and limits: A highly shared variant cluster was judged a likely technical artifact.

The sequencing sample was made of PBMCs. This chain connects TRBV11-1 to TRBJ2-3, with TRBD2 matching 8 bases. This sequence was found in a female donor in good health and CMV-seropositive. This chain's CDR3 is CASSFLTGRGDTQYF. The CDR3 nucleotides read TGTGCCAGCAGCTTCCTTACCGGGAGGGGAGATACGCAGTATTTT. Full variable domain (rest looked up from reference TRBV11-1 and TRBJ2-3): EAEVAQSPRYKITEKSQAVAFWCDPISGHATLYWYRQILGQGPELLVQFQDESVVDDSQLPKDRFSAERLKGVDSTLKIQPAELGDSAMYLCASSFLTGRGDTQYFGPGTRLTVL.